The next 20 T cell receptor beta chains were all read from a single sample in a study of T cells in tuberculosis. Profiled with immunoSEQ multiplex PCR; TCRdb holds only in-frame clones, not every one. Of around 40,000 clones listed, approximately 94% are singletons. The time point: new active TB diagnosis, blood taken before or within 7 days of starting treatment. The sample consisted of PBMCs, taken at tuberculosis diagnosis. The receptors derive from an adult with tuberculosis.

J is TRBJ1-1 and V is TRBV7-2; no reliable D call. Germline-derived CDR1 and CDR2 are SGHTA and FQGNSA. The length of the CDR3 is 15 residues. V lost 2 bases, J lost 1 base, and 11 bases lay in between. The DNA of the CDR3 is TGTGCCAGCAGCTTAACCCAGATAAGGAACACTGAAGCTTTCTTT. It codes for CASSLTQIRNTEAFF.

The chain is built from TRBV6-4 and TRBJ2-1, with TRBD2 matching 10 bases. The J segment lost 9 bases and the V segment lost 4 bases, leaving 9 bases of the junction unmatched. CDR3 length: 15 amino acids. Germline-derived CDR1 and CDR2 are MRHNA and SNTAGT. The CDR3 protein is CASSGSSGGASEQFF. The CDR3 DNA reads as TGTGCCAGCAGTGGATCAAGCGGGGGGGCCAGTGAGCAGTTCTTC.

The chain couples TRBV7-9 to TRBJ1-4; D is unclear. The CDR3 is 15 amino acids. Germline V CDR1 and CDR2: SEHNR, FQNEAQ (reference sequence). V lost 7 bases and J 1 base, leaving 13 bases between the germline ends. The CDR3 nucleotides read TGTGCCAGCAATAATGGCGGCAGAACTAATGAAAAACTGTTTTTT. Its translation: CASNNGGRTNEKLFF.

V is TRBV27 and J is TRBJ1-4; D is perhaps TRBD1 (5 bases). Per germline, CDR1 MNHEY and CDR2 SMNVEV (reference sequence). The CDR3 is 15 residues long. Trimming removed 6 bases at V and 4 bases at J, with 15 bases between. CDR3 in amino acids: CASRGGGKGNEKLFF. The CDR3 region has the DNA TGTGCCAGCAGGGGTGGGGGGAAAGGTAATGAAAAACTGTTTTTT.

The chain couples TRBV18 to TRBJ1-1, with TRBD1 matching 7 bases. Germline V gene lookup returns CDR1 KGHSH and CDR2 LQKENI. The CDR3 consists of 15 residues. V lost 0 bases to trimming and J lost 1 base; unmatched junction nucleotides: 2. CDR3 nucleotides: TGTGCCAGCTCACCACCAGACAGGGCGAACACTGAAGCTTTCTTT. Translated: CASSPPDRANTEAFF.

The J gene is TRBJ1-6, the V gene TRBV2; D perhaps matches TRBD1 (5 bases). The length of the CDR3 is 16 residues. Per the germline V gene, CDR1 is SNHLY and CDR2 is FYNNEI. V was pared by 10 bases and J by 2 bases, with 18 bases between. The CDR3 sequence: CATIRGDGTYNSPLHF. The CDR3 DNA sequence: TGTGCCACGATACGGGGGGACGGGACCTATAATTCACCCCTCCACTTT. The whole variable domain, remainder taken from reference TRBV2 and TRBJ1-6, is EPEVTQTPSHQVTQMGQEVILRCVPISNHLYFYWYRQILGQKVEFLVSFYNNEISEKSEIFDDQFSVERPDGSNFTLKIRSTKLEDSAMYFCATIRGDGTYNSPLHFGNGTRLTVT.

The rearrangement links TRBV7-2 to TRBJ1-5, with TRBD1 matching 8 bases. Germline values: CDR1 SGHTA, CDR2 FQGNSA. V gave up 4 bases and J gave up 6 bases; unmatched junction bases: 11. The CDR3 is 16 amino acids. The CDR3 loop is CASSSPGQGSFQPQHF. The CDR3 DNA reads TGTGCCAGCAGCTCCCCTGGACAGGGTAGTTTTCAGCCCCAGCATTTT.

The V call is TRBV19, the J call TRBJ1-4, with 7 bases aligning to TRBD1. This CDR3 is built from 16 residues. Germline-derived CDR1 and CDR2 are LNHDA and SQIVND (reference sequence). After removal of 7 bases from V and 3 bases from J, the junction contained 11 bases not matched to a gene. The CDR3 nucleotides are TGTGCCAGTAACCCACAGAACAGGGGATCTAATGAAAAACTGTTTTTT. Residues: CASNPQNRGSNEKLFF.

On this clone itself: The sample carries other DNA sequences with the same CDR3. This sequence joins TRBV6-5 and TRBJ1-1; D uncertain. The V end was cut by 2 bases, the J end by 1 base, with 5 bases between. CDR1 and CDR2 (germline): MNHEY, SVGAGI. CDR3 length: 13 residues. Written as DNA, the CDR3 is TGTGCCAGCAGTTACCAGGCGAACACTGAAGCTTTCTTT. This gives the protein CASSYQANTEAFF.

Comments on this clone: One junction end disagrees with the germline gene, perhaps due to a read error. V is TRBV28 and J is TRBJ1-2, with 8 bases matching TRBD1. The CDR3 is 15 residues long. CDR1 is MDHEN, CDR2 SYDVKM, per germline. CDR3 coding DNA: TGTGCCAGCAGCTACCCCACCGGGACAGGTTATGCCTACACCTTC. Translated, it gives CASSYPTGTGYAYTF.

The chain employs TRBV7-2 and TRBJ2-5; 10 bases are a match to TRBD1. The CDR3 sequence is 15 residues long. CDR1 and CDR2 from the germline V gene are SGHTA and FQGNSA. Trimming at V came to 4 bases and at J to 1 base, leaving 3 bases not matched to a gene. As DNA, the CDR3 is TGTGCCAGCAGCTCGGACAGGGGGACCCAAGAGACCCAGTACTTC. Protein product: CASSSDRGTQETQYF.

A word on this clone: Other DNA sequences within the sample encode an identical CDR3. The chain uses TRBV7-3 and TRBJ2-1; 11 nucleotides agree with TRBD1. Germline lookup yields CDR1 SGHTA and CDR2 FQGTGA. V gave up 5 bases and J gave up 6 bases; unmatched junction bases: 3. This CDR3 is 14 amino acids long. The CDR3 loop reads CASSRGTGGNEQFF. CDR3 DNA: TGTGCCAGCAGCAGGGGGACAGGGGGCAATGAGCAGTTCTTC.

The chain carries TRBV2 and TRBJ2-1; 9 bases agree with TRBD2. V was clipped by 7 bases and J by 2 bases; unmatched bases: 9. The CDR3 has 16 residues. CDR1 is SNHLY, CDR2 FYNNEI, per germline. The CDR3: CASTREASGAYNEQFF. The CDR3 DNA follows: TGTGCCAGCACCCGGGAGGCTAGCGGGGCCTACAATGAGCAGTTCTTC. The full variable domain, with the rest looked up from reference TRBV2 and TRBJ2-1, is EPEVTQTPSHQVTQMGQEVILRCVPISNHLYFYWYRQILGQKVEFLVSFYNNEISEKSEIFDDQFSVERPDGSNFTLKIRSTKLEDSAMYFCASTREASGAYNEQFFGPGTRLTVL.

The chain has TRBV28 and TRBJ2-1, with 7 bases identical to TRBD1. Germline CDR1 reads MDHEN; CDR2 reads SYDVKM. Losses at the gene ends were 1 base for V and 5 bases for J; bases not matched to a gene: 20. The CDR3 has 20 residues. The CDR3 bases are TGTGCCAGCAGTTTATCACGGGGACAGACATTAAATAACTTGGACAATGAGCAGTTCTTC. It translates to CASSLSRGQTLNNLDNEQFF.

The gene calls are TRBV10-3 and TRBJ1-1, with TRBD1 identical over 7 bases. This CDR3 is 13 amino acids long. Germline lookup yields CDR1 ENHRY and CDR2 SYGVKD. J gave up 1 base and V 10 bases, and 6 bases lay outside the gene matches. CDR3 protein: CATGDRKNTEAFF. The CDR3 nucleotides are TGTGCCACAGGGGACAGAAAGAACACTGAAGCTTTCTTT.

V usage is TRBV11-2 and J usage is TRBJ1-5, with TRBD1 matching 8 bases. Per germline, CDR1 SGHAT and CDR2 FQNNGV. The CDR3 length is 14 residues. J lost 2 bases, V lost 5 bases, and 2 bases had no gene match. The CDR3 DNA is TGTGCCAGCAGCCGACAGGGGCGCAATCAGCCCCAGCATTTT. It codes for CASSRQGRNQPQHF.

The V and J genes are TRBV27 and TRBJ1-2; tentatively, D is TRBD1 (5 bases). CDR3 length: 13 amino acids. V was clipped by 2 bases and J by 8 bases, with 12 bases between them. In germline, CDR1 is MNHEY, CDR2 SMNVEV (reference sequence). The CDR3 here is CASSLRQGGGYTF. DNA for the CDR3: TGTGCCAGCAGTTTACGGCAGGGTGGAGGCTACACCTTC.

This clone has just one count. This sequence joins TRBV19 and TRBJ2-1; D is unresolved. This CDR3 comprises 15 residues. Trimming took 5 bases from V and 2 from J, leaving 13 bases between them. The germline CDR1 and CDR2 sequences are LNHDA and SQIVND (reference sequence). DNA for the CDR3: TGTGCCAGTAGTTCCGACGGAGCAGCCTACAATGAGCAGTTCTTC. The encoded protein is CASSSDGAAYNEQFF.

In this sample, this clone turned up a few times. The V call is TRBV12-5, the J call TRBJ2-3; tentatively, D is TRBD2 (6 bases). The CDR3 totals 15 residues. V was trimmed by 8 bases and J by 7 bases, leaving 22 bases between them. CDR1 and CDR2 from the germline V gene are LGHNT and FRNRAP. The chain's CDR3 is CASLVGRRGTNTQYF. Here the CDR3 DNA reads TGTGCTAGTCTAGTAGGCCGGCGGGGCACGAATACGCAGTATTTT.

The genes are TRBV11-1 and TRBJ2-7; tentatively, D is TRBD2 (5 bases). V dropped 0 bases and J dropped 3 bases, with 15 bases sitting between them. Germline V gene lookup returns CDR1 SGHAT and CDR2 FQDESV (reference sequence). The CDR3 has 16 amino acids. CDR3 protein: CASSLARGAIVYEQYF. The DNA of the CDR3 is TGTGCCAGCAGCTTAGCCCGGGGAGCTATAGTCTACGAGCAGTACTTC.